This section outlines one T cell receptor (beta chain) sequence together with its context. This clone's antigen is unknown. No much larger clonotype is one base removed from it; base qualities were not supplied. The donors were healthy, HIV-negative adults with no recently reported acute infections or vaccinations. Every donor was a Caucasian adult living in Nashville, Tennessee, USA. CD4+ T cells were enriched by magnetic negative selection; naive cells were then positively selected on CD45RA, and the negative fraction formed the memory subset. Blood was collected by leukapheresis, and PBMCs were isolated by Ficoll-Histopaque density gradient centrifugation and then cryopreserved in liquid nitrogen vapor phase. Analytical flow cytometry was used to check the purity and quantity of each magnetically sorted T cell population. From each sorted fraction, genomic DNA was isolated and quantified by UV absorbance on a Nanodrop 2000c.

Using the deep immunoSEQ assay, multiplex PCR amplified TCR CDR3 regions from genomic DNA. Extracted genomic DNA from each cell subset was spread evenly across all wells of several immunoSEQ 96-well plates, with each plate serving as a replicate. For sorted subsets, roughly 200 ng of genomic DNA, equivalent to roughly 30,000 T cell genomes, went into each replicate PCR. Purified libraries were quantified with a Qubit 3.0 fluorometer, sized on a Bioanalyzer 2100, and re-quantified with the KAPA Library Quantification kit. A separate single-read 150-cycle Illumina NextSeq 550 flow cell was used to sequence each immunoSEQ 96-well plate. The authors' pipeline ran thus. The immunoSEQ output contained only junctional sequences without quality scores, so filtering could not match that applied to full-length reads. Sequences were annotated with PyIR, a Python wrapper for IgBLAST v1.9, using IMGT germline references to assign V/J genes and CDR3. Any read was removed if the V/J assignment was weak (E-value above 1e-6), the CDR3 was missing, or the read contained stop codons, out-of-frame junctions, or ambiguous translated residues. A V3J clonotype was defined by an identical inferred V gene, J gene, and CDR3 amino acid sequence. The percentage overlap between two repertoires was calculated by dividing the number of shared unique clonotypes by the size of the smaller repertoire. Repertoire richness was assessed with RTK rarefaction, the Chao1 estimator, and Recon v2.1 estimates of unobserved clonotypes. OLGA was used to compute generation probabilities for all TCRbeta clonotypes that the gDNA method yielded from a handful of donors. In TCRdb, the immuneACCESS table is reduced to in-frame sequences with V and J assigned. These tables do not hold every clone; where another copy was compared, an unresolved V gene accounts for under half, and the others remain unexplained. The V and J calls and the clone size are those of that table, but D and trimming were determined from the DNA. Across this sample there are 300,000 to 400,000 clones, with more than 60% seen only once. The top ten hold under 11% of the sample.

Germline trimming amounts to 3 bases on V and 2 bases on J, with 10 as the count of junction bases outside the gene matches. From the cysteine through the phenylalanine, the CDR3 covers 18 amino acids. Just the 54-base CDR3 DNA is kept, in frame starting at base 1. Based on the germline V gene, the CDR1 and CDR2 sequences are MNHNS and SASEGT. The data are from a study of shared clonotypes between healthy human individuals (TCRdb year 2020). For the wider study: Three men and two women, aged 18 to 49 years, made up the cohort. For each donor, CD4 naive and CD4 memory were each run on three plates, CD8 naive on two plates, and CD8 memory on one plate. The study deeply sequenced blood TCR repertoires of five healthy adults to estimate repertoire size and the extent of clonotype sharing between individuals. To increase sequencing depth and limit assay-specific biases, TCR repertoire library preparation and sequencing were carried out by different laboratories using diverse techniques. Between about 0.8 and 9 billion PBMCs per donor were obtained by leukapheresis. What the authors observed across the whole study: Based on pairwise subsampling, the degree of clonotype sharing among donors was expected to be affected by sequencing depth. Clonotypes shared by all four sorted-subset donors showed higher generation probabilities than non-shared clonotypes. Rarefaction of sorted-subset datasets indicated incomplete sequencing despite the large sequencing depth. About 5% of naive CD4, 3.5% of naive CD8, 2.3% of memory CD4, and 0.35% to 0.4% of memory CD8 clonotypes were shared across several donors. Naive subsets generally had larger estimated clonotype richness than memory subsets did. The small number of donors limited the genetic and exposure-history diversity represented. Sampling was restricted to blood, and TCR repertoires in tissues likely differ from the TCR repertoires found in blood.

This clonotype was obtained from a man aged 25-45 years in good health. The sequence links TRBV6-1 to TRBJ2-6, and 7 junction bases match TRBD1. Sequencing was done on a sample of memory CD4+ T cells sorted from blood. The cell subset or site label corresponds to: CD45RA-negative fraction. The CDR3 has the sequence CASSETTGSRPGANVLTF. The nucleotide sequence is TGTGCCAGCAGTGAGACGACAGGGAGTCGGCCTGGGGCCAACGTCCTGACTTTC.